These 24 T cell receptor beta chains originate from one sample sequenced in a study of beta chain features in type 1 diabetes. Investigators reverse transcribed all isolated RNA, so they sequenced expressed TCRB transcripts. The data were produced by immunoSEQ multiplex PCR, yet TCRdb's version contains in-frame clones alone and is incomplete. The sample includes 120,000 to 150,000 clones, 8% to 13% seen only once; the top ten take around 1.2%. Sequenced: naive CD4+ T cells from blood. These receptor sequences come from a young man in good health.

This rearrangement joins TRBV30 to TRBJ2-6; D perhaps matches TRBD2 (5 bases). This CDR3 is 17 amino acids long. From germline, CDR1 is GTSNPN and CDR2 SVGIG (reference sequence). Trimming took 5 bases from V and 0 from J, leaving 17 bases between them. CDR3 coding DNA: TGTGCCTGGGGGAGCGGACTCTTCCCCTCTGGGGCCAACGTCCTGACTTTC. This encodes CAWGSGLFPSGANVLTF.

Only a few counts were recorded for this clone. V and J are TRBV7-2 and TRBJ2-5; TRBD1 matches 8 bases. The CDR3 contains 13 residues. After removal of 2 bases from V and 4 bases from J, the junction contained 0 bases not matched to a gene. Germline loops: CDR1 SGHTA, CDR2 FQGNSA. The CDR3 coding sequence is TGTGCCAGCAGCTTACAGGGGGCAGAGACCCAGTACTTC. This encodes CASSLQGAETQYF.

The table lists this clone with a few counts. The chain couples TRBV2 to TRBJ1-4; D might be TRBD1 (6 bases). The CDR3 has 15 amino acids. Looked up from germline, CDR1 is SNHLY and CDR2 is FYNNEI. Trimming removed 3 bases from V and 8 bases from J, with 16 bases in between. Here the CDR3 DNA reads TGTGCCAGCAGTGACCCCGTGGGGGGGCGAGAAAAACTGTTTTTT. As protein: CASSDPVGGREKLFF.

The rearrangement links TRBV7-2 to TRBJ2-2; 8 bases are shared with TRBD2. With 6 bases clipped from V and 8 bases from J, the junction kept 5 bases outside the gene matches. Germline values: CDR1 SGHTA, CDR2 FQGNSA. This CDR3 has 13 residues. This CDR3 reads CASSVSGAGELFF. CDR3 nucleotides: TGTGCCAGCAGTGTTAGCGGGGCTGGGGAGCTGTTTTTT. Drawing the rest from reference TRBV7-2 and TRBJ2-2, the complete variable domain is GAGVSQSPSNKVTEKGKDVELRCDPISGHTALYWYRQSLGQGLEFLIYFQGNSAPDKSGLPSDRFSAERTGGSVSTLTIQRTQQEDSAVYLCASSVSGAGELFFGEGSRLTVL.

At least ten counts were recorded for this clone. This chain links TRBV14 with TRBJ2-1; 8 bases are a match to TRBD1. This CDR3 comprises 15 residues. V dropped 1 base and J dropped 8; count of bases not matched to a gene: 7. Germline V gives CDR1 SGHDN, CDR2 FVKESK. CDR3 region: CASSQGPGGQYEQFF. The CDR3 DNA is TGTGCCAGCAGCCAAGGTCCAGGGGGCCAATATGAGCAGTTCTTC.

CDR3 DNA: TGTGCCAGCAGTCGACAGAACTATGGCTACACCTTC. This translates into CASSRQNYGYTF. The chain uses TRBV11-2 and TRBJ1-2; D might be TRBD1 (5 bases). The CDR3 extends over 12 amino acids. The V end was cut by 6 bases, the J end by 2 bases, with 7 bases between. The germline V gene has CDR1 SGHAT and CDR2 FQNNGV.

The chain uses TRBV5-1 and TRBJ2-3; tentative D call: TRBD2 (6 bases). The CDR3 is made up of 15 amino acids. Germline V gene lookup returns CDR1 SGHRS and CDR2 YFSETQ. V lost 0 bases to trimming and J lost 4 bases, with 12 bases between them. The CDR3 reads CASSLGSGGADTQYF. The CDR3, as DNA: TGCGCCAGCAGCTTGGGATCCGGGGGAGCAGATACGCAGTATTTT.

The V gene is TRBV5-1, the J gene TRBJ2-3; 10 nucleotides agree with TRBD1. J was trimmed by 1 base and V by 0 bases; bases with no gene match: 2. The germline V gene encodes CDR1 SGHRS and CDR2 YFSETQ. The CDR3 covers 16 residues. The CDR3 is CASSLAGTGGTDTQYF. CDR3 sequence (DNA): TGCGCCAGCAGCTTGGCCGGGACAGGGGGCACAGATACGCAGTATTTT.

The rearrangement joins TRBV7-9 to TRBJ1-4; 8 bases match TRBD1. The CDR3 has 14 residues. J lost 7 bases, V lost 2 bases, and 3 bases had no gene match. Germline V gene data show CDR1 as SEHNR and CDR2 as FQNEAQ (reference sequence). CDR3 sequence: CASSLRQGSEKLFF. In nucleotides, the CDR3 is TGTGCCAGCAGCTTAAGACAGGGGAGTGAAAAACTGTTTTTT.

This clone was detected only a few times. DNA of the CDR3: TGTGCCAGCAGAGAGAACCAGCCCCAGCATTTT. Protein product: CASRENQPQHF. This chain links TRBV6-6 with TRBJ1-5; D is undetermined. CDR1 and CDR2 from the germline V gene are MNHNY and SVGAGI (reference sequence). The CDR3 runs 11 residues. V lost 6 bases to trimming and J lost 7 bases, with 7 bases between them.

This chain uses TRBV6-6 with TRBJ2-7; TRBD2 agrees at 8 bases. With 6 bases clipped from V and 2 bases from J, the junction kept 9 bases outside the gene matches. The CDR3 runs to 15 residues. The V gene's germline CDR1 is MNHNY and CDR2 SVGAGI (reference sequence). This chain's CDR3 is CASSFTGTSAYEQYF. DNA for the CDR3: TGTGCCAGCAGCTTTACCGGGACTAGTGCCTACGAGCAGTACTTC.

The chain joins TRBV7-8 to TRBJ2-3; 8 bases align to TRBD2. Trimming removed 5 bases from V and 4 bases from J; junction bases left unmatched: 5. The CDR3 consists of 14 residues. Per germline, CDR1 SGHVS and CDR2 FQNEAQ. The CDR3 DNA sequence: TGTGCCAGCAGCCCCCGGGGGGGGCCAGATACGCAGTATTTT. It translates to CASSPRGGPDTQYF.

This rearrangement joins TRBV15 to TRBJ1-6; no clear D. This CDR3 has 15 amino acids. Between the trimmed V and J ends, which lost 1 base and 7 bases, there was a span of 11 bases. Germline CDR1 LNHNV, CDR2 YYDKDF (reference sequence). The CDR3 DNA follows: TGTGCCACCAGCAGAGGAGGGCCCTCAAATTCACCCCTCCACTTT. This sequence encodes CATSRGGPSNSPLHF.

This CDR3 reads CASSAGTTDADTQYF. Here the CDR3 DNA reads TGTGCCAGCAGCGCCGGGACTACTGACGCCGATACGCAGTATTTT. The rearrangement uses TRBV11-3 and TRBJ2-3, with 7 bases fitting TRBD2. The CDR3 runs to 15 residues. Germline trimming cut 5 bases from V and 6 bases from J; bases unmatched to any gene: 11. Per germline, CDR1 SGHNT and CDR2 YENEEA.

This chain uses TRBV15 with TRBJ1-6; D not resolved. V gave up 5 bases and J gave up 6 bases, with 2 bases separating them. The CDR3 runs to 11 residues. Per germline, CDR1 LNHNV and CDR2 YYDKDF (reference sequence). In DNA, the CDR3 is TGTGCCACCAGCCGTAATTCACCCCTCCACTTT. This gives the protein CATSRNSPLHF.

This clone was picked up a small number of times. V is TRBV29-1 and J is TRBJ2-2; TRBD1 aligns across 8 bases. Germline V gene sequence: CDR1 SQVTM, CDR2 ANQGSEA. The ends lost 0 bases at V and 1 base at J; junction bases unmatched: 10. The CDR3 runs to 18 residues. CDR3 coding DNA: TGCAGCGTTGAAGATGTGGCTAGAGGACAGGGGAACACCGGGGAGCTGTTTTTT. Amino acid sequence: CSVEDVARGQGNTGELFF.

The chain joins TRBV5-4 to TRBJ2-1; D unclear. The germline gives CDR1 SGHNT, CDR2 YYREEE (reference sequence). The CDR3 length is 11 residues. V lost 3 bases and J 4 bases, leaving 2 bases between the germline ends. The CDR3 nucleotides read TGTGCCAGCAGCTCGTACAATGAGCAGTTCTTC. Translated: CASSSYNEQFF.

The rearrangement joins TRBV28 to TRBJ1-4; no definite D call. Germline lookup yields CDR1 MDHEN and CDR2 SYDVKM. V dropped 2 bases and J dropped 7 bases, with 8 bases sitting between them. CDR3 length equals 13 residues. CDR3 amino acids: CASSLPPSEKLFF. CDR3 nucleotides: TGTGCCAGCAGTTTACCCCCTAGTGAAAAACTGTTTTTT.

This chain joins TRBV7-8 and TRBJ2-2; weak D call: TRBD2 (6 bases). The CDR3 consists of 15 residues. Germline assignment: CDR1 SGHVS and CDR2 FQNEAQ. V gave up 4 bases and J gave up 6 bases, with 15 bases separating them. CDR3 DNA sequence: TGTGCCAGCAGCTCCGGACTAATGGGGGCCGGGGAGCTGTTTTTT. Protein: CASSSGLMGAGELFF. Based on the CDR3 plus reference TRBV7-8 and TRBJ2-2, the full variable domain is GAGVSQSPRYKVAKRGQDVALRCDPISGHVSLFWYQQALGQGPEFLTYFQNEAQLDKSGLPSDRFFAERPEGSVSTLKIQRTQQEDSAVYLCASSSGLMGAGELFFGEGSRLTVL.

This clone was counted only a few times. CDR3 DNA: TGTGCCAGCAGAGGGACTAGCGGGGGATCCCTAGCCAAAAACATTCAGTACTTC. Protein product: CASRGTSGGSLAKNIQYF. The chain recombines TRBV2 with TRBJ2-4, with 14 bases lining up with TRBD2. CDR1 and CDR2 (germline): SNHLY, FYNNEI. The CDR3 sequence is 18 residues long. V shed 6 bases, J shed 0 bases, and the junction held 7 bases outside the gene matches.

This clone was counted only a few times. This chain links TRBV7-2 with TRBJ2-7; 8 bases are a match to TRBD2. CDR3 length: 16 amino acids. V gave up 2 bases and J gave up 4 bases; unmatched junction bases: 10. Per germline, CDR1 SGHTA and CDR2 FQGNSA. The CDR3 DNA is TGTGCCAGCAGCTTATTTCCGACTAGCGCATCTTACGAGCAGTACTTC. Translating gives CASSLFPTSASYEQYF.

The chain recombines TRBV28 with TRBJ2-7, with 8 bases that match TRBD1. The junction had 11 bases not matched to a gene; V was cut back by 5 bases and J by 2 bases. Per germline, CDR1 MDHEN and CDR2 SYDVKM. The CDR3 covers 16 residues. In DNA form, the CDR3 reads TGTGCCAGCAGTCCCTCCGGGACAGGTCGACCCTACGAGCAGTACTTC. It specifies CASSPSGTGRPYEQYF.

The chain links TRBV6-5 to TRBJ2-7, with 11 bases that match TRBD1. V trimming: 2 bases; J trimming: 3 bases; junction bases outside the gene matches: 3. Germline CDR1 reads MNHEY; CDR2 reads SVGAGI. The CDR3 loop spans 15 amino acids. CDR3 in amino acids: CASSYRTGGNYEQYF. The CDR3 nucleotides are TGTGCCAGCAGTTACCGGACAGGGGGCAACTACGAGCAGTACTTC.

In its sample, this clone was seen a few times. V usage is TRBV7-2 and J usage is TRBJ1-2; D is possibly TRBD1 (6 bases). The V end lost 5 bases, the J end lost 4 bases, and 17 bases lay between the germline ends. The CDR3 sequence is 15 residues long. Germline loops: CDR1 SGHTA, CDR2 FQGNSA. DNA for the CDR3: TGTGCCAGCAGCGAGGGGGGAGGGGAGGCCTATGGCTACACCTTC. This translates into CASSEGGGEAYGYTF.